Below, 31 T cell receptor beta chains from the same sample are listed, as sequenced in a study of metastatic and nonmetastatic thyroid tumors. TCRdb re-analyzed the PCR reads using MiXCR. The repertoire holds about 34,000 clones, with 35% to 40% as singletons. Thyroid surgery had not been preceded by any treatment in any patient. Sequencing used tumor tissue. The receptors were gathered from a female donor with papillary thyroid cancer or a benign thyroid nodule (not recorded which). Some clones in this sample may be carry-over from other donors' samples.

The rearrangement joins TRBV20-1 to TRBJ1-1, with no clear D. The germline V gene encodes CDR1 DFQATT and CDR2 SNEGSKA (reference sequence). The CDR3 length is 13 residues. Trimming removed 2 bases at V and 1 base at J, with 8 bases between. The CDR3 region is CSARQNPNTEAFF. The CDR3 nucleotides are TGCAGTGCTAGACAGAACCCGAACACTGAAGCTTTCTTT.

Only a few counts were recorded for this clone. The V call is TRBV6-1, the J call TRBJ1-2, with 8 nucleotides matching TRBD1. The ends lost 4 bases at V and 0 bases at J; junction bases unmatched: 7. CDR1 and CDR2 from the germline V gene are MNHNS and SASEGT. This CDR3 is built from 16 residues. CDR3: CASSGYQGATNYGYTF. As DNA, the CDR3 is TGTGCCAGCAGTGGATATCAGGGGGCAACTAACTATGGCTACACCTTC.

The chain recombines TRBV7-8 with TRBJ1-2, with D unclear. This CDR3 spans 14 amino acids. Between the trimmed V and J ends, which lost 5 bases and 3 bases, there was a span of 13 bases. Germline V lookup: CDR1 SGHVS, CDR2 FQNEAQ. This CDR3 reads CASSPRNGHYGYTF. DNA for the CDR3: TGTGCCAGCAGCCCGCGGAACGGTCACTATGGCTACACCTTC.

This clone was picked up many times. This sequence joins TRBV2 and TRBJ1-5; tentatively, D is TRBD1 (5 bases). The CDR3 spans 15 residues. The germline gives CDR1 SNHLY, CDR2 FYNNEI. The V and J ends lost 3 bases and 3 bases respectively, with 12 bases between them. CDR3 nucleotides: TGTGCCAGCAGTGAGAACAGGCCGGACAATCAGCCCCAGCATTTT. It specifies CASSENRPDNQPQHF.

This clone has just a few counts. The chain has TRBV6-2 or TRBV6-3 and TRBJ1-6; D ambiguous. The germline CDR1 and CDR2 sequences are MNHEY and SVGEGT. The CDR3 covers 14 residues. The V end was cut by 6 bases, the J end by 6 bases, with 12 bases between. This chain's CDR3 is CASRNDRTNSPLHF. The CDR3, as DNA: TGTGCCAGCAGGAACGACCGGACTAATTCACCCCTCCACTTT.

This chain uses TRBV4-3 with TRBJ2-1; D remains ambiguous. The CDR3 sequence is 12 residues long. Germline CDR1 LGHNA, CDR2 YSLEER. The germline V and J ends were trimmed by 7 bases and 6 bases, with 10 bases remaining between them. As DNA, the CDR3 is TGCGCCAGCATCCCGACTTGCAATGAGCAGTTCTTC. Translating it yields CASIPTCNEQFF.

The rearrangement joins TRBV6-1 to TRBJ2-3; the match to TRBD2 covers 7 bases. This CDR3 region has 17 residues. J lost 0 bases, V lost 3 bases, and 9 bases had no gene match. From germline, CDR1 is MNHNS and CDR2 SASEGT. The CDR3 reads CASSDQGLAVSTDTQYF. The CDR3 DNA is TGTGCCAGCAGTGATCAGGGTCTAGCGGTTAGCACAGATACGCAGTATTTT.

The chain has TRBV6-1 and TRBJ2-7; unclear D gene. Looked up from germline, CDR1 is MNHNS and CDR2 is SASEGT. V was shortened by 4 bases and J by 6 bases, with 19 bases between the two germline ends. This CDR3 has 15 amino acids. CDR3 in amino acids: CASSADRVQSGEQYF. The CDR3 DNA sequence: TGTGCCAGCAGTGCCGACCGGGTGCAATCGGGCGAGCAGTACTTC.

This clone appeared a few times. The J gene is TRBJ1-5, the V gene TRBV10-3; D possibly corresponds to TRBD1 (6 bases). CDR1 is ENHRY and CDR2 is SYGVKD in the germline V gene. V was shortened by 11 bases and J by 4 bases, with 15 bases between the two germline ends. The CDR3 runs 13 residues. The chain's CDR3 is CAAGGGANQPQHF. DNA for the CDR3: TGTGCCGCCGGTGGGGGGGCTAATCAGCCCCAGCATTTT.

The chain links TRBV28 to TRBJ2-3; D might be TRBD1 or TRBD2, each matching 6 bases. V lost 10 bases to trimming and J lost 2 bases, with 16 bases between them. CDR1 is MDHEN and CDR2 is SYDVKM in the germline V gene. The CDR3 spans 14 residues. The CDR3 is CATLDRGLTDTQYF. The CDR3 bases are TGTGCCACTCTAGACCGGGGGCTCACAGATACGCAGTATTTT.

J is TRBJ2-3 and V is TRBV2; 7 bases line up with TRBD1. J gave up 0 bases and V 7 bases, and 7 bases lay outside the gene matches. This CDR3 contains 15 residues. Looked up from germline, CDR1 is SNHLY and CDR2 is FYNNEI. CDR3 in amino acids: CASKKDRPSTDTQYF. The CDR3 nucleotides are TGTGCCAGCAAAAAGGACAGGCCTAGCACAGATACGCAGTATTTT.

This clone showed up just a few times. The chain recombines TRBV2 with TRBJ2-7, with 7 bases that match TRBD1. The CDR3 loop spans 14 amino acids. Unmatched junction bases numbered 10, after V lost 8 bases and J lost 3 bases. Per the germline V gene, CDR1 is SNHLY and CDR2 is FYNNEI. The CDR3 loop is CASEERGRGYEQYF. In nucleotides, the CDR3 is TGTGCCAGCGAAGAAAGGGGGCGCGGCTACGAGCAGTACTTC.

The chain couples TRBV20-1 to TRBJ2-1; 7 nucleotides line up with TRBD2. The CDR3 extends over 17 amino acids. Germline lookup yields CDR1 DFQATT and CDR2 SNEGSKA (reference sequence). V shed 0 bases and J 0 bases; nucleotides not matched to a gene: 8. The CDR3 DNA reads as TGCAGTGCTAGAGACTATCAAGGGAGGGTCTCCTACAATGAGCAGTTCTTC. Translated: CSARDYQGRVSYNEQFF.

The V call is TRBV19, the J call TRBJ2-2; 12 bases fit TRBD2. The CDR3 runs to 19 residues. J gave up 1 base and V 4 bases, and 10 bases lay outside the gene matches. Germline V gene lookup returns CDR1 LNHDA and CDR2 SQIVND (reference sequence). CDR3 protein: CASSRTSGKVKMNTGELFF. CDR3 sequence (DNA): TGTGCCAGTAGTAGGACTAGCGGGAAAGTTAAAATGAACACCGGGGAGCTGTTTTTT.

This clone was counted only a few times. This chain connects TRBV28 to TRBJ1-3; possibly TRBD1 for D (6 bases). This CDR3 is 18 amino acids long. Germline CDR1 reads MDHEN; CDR2 reads SYDVKM. V lost 2 bases to trimming and J lost 1 base, with 18 bases between them. CDR3 nucleotides: TGTGCCAGCAGTTTAGAATTTATTGCAGGGGCGTCTGGAAACACCATATATTTT. The encoded protein is CASSLEFIAGASGNTIYF.

This chain joins TRBV30 and TRBJ1-3; D perhaps matches TRBD1 (5 bases). The CDR3 runs to 15 residues. V was pared by 2 bases and J by 0 bases, with 11 bases between. Germline V gene sequence: CDR1 GTSNPN, CDR2 SVGIG (reference sequence). CDR3 region: CAWSTGRSSGNTIYF. In DNA, the CDR3 is TGTGCCTGGAGTACGGGACGGTCCTCTGGAAACACCATATATTTT.

V is TRBV11-2 and J is TRBJ2-7, with TRBD1 matching 10 bases. The CDR3 is made up of 16 amino acids. From germline, CDR1 is SGHAT and CDR2 FQNNGV. After removal of 5 bases from V and 5 bases from J, the junction contained 12 bases not matched to a gene. CDR3 sequence (DNA): TGTGCCAGCAGCCCCCCCCCGGGACAGGGGTACCACGAGCAGTACTTC. Encoded protein: CASSPPPGQGYHEQYF.

This rearrangement joins TRBV15 to TRBJ2-7; 7 bases agree with TRBD1. CDR1 LNHNV and CDR2 YYDKDF come from the germline V gene (reference sequence). V was pared by 0 bases and J by 0 bases, with 8 bases of the junction left unmatched. The CDR3 covers 17 residues. CDR3 protein: CATSRDRGQRSSYEQYF. DNA for the CDR3: TGTGCCACCAGCAGAGATAGGGGACAGAGGAGCTCCTACGAGCAGTACTTC.

The V call is TRBV14, the J call TRBJ2-6; a weak D match, TRBD2 (5 bases). The CDR3 covers 15 residues. From germline, CDR1 is SGHDN and CDR2 FVKESK. The V end was cut by 3 bases, the J end by 2 bases, with 8 bases between. CDR3 sequence: CASSQKEAGANVLTF. The CDR3 DNA follows: TGTGCCAGCAGCCAGAAGGAGGCTGGGGCCAACGTCCTGACTTTC.

The V call is TRBV19, the J call TRBJ2-7; TRBD1 matches at 9 bases. Per germline, CDR1 LNHDA and CDR2 SQIVND (reference sequence). The CDR3 runs 16 residues. The V segment lost 1 base and the J segment 5 bases; nucleotides outside the gene matches: 9. CDR3 in DNA: TGTGCCAGTAGTATAGCAGTCCGGGACAGGGTACACGAGCAGTACTTC. Translated: CASSIAVRDRVHEQYF.

The table lists this clone with a few counts. The chain carries TRBV6-1 and TRBJ2-1, with 9 bases identical to TRBD1. Per the germline V gene, CDR1 is MNHNS and CDR2 is SASEGT. With 3 bases clipped from V and 5 bases from J, the junction kept 5 bases outside the gene matches. This CDR3 spans 15 amino acids. CDR3 sequence reads: CASSDWDRANNEQFF. CDR3 nucleotides: TGTGCCAGCAGTGATTGGGACAGGGCGAACAATGAGCAGTTCTTC.

Worth noting for this clone: This may arise from a read error, as a much more abundant clone is one base away. The same CDR3 can be traced to other DNA sequences in this sample. V is TRBV11-1 and J is TRBJ2-2; D call uncertain. Looked up from germline, CDR1 is SGHAT and CDR2 is FQDESV (reference sequence). This CDR3 region has 12 residues. The CDR3 bases are TGTGCTAGCAGCTCGGGTGGCGGGGAGCTGTTTTTT. Its translation is CASSSGGGELFF.

This chain links TRBV10-3 with TRBJ1-2; TRBD1 agrees at 8 bases. The CDR3 runs to 15 residues. Germline CDR1 ENHRY, CDR2 SYGVKD. After removal of 4 bases from V and 0 bases from J, the junction contained 4 bases not matched to a gene. In DNA, the CDR3 is TGTGCCATCAGTGGACAGGGGACCCCTAACTATGGCTACACCTTC. Translation gives CAISGQGTPNYGYTF.

This clone occurred once. The chain uses TRBV20-1 and TRBJ1-2; D gene uncertain. V was cut by 6 bases and J by 2 bases, with 19 bases left in between. The CDR3 totals 15 residues. CDR1 DFQATT and CDR2 SNEGSKA come from the germline V gene (reference sequence). CDR3 nucleotides: TGCAGTGCCCAATACGTAGCTGGCGGGAACTATGGCTACACCTTC. This gives the protein CSAQYVAGGNYGYTF.

This clone was observed a handful of times. V gene TRBV14 combines with J gene TRBJ2-1, with D possibly matching TRBD1 (5 bases). From germline, CDR1 is SGHDN and CDR2 FVKESK. The V and J ends lost 4 bases and 9 bases respectively, with 16 bases between them. The CDR3 spans 14 residues. The CDR3 region is CASSPNIRTIEQFF. For the CDR3, the DNA is TGTGCCAGCAGCCCGAATATTCGGACAATTGAGCAGTTCTTC.

This clone was seen at least ten times. The chain links TRBV6-5 to TRBJ2-1, with 7 nucleotides matching TRBD2. Germline CDR1 and CDR2: MNHEY and SVGAGI. The V and J ends lost 4 bases and 3 bases, in that order; junction bases with no gene match: 9. CDR3 length: 16 amino acids. In DNA form, the CDR3 reads TGTGCCAGCAGTTCGGACGGGGCGGGAGTCTACAATGAGCAGTTCTTC. Encoded protein: CASSSDGAGVYNEQFF.

This clone came up a few times. The rearrangement links TRBV6-1 to TRBJ1-2; D not certain. Germline CDR1 reads MNHNS; CDR2 reads SASEGT. This CDR3 contains 13 residues. The V and J ends lost 6 bases and 4 bases respectively, with 12 bases between them. The CDR3 region is CASSVNGPYGYTF. The CDR3 DNA reads as TGTGCCAGCAGCGTGAACGGGCCCTATGGCTACACCTTC.

The gene calls are TRBV2 and TRBJ2-2; 8 bases line up with TRBD2. Germline V gene data show CDR1 as SNHLY and CDR2 as FYNNEI. Trimming removed 1 base from V and 6 bases from J; junction bases left unmatched: 16. CDR3 size: 19 residues. CDR3 nucleotide sequence: TGTGCCAGCAGTGAAGGTGCGGGGGGTGCACAGGGTTTCGCCGGGGAGCTGTTTTTT. Translation gives CASSEGAGGAQGFAGELFF.

Only a few counts were recorded for this clone. V gene TRBV30 combines with J gene TRBJ1-5; 9 nucleotides agree with TRBD1. The germline CDR1 and CDR2 sequences are GTSNPN and SVGIG (reference sequence). The CDR3 contains 16 residues. The V gene end was trimmed by 1 base and the J gene end by 6 bases; junction bases not matched to a gene: 10. Written as DNA, the CDR3 is TGTGCCTGGAGTGGGACAGGGGATTGGAGGGGTCAGCCCCAGCATTTT. Translating gives CAWSGTGDWRGQPQHF.

This chain uses TRBV5-1 with TRBJ2-7, with a tentative D call TRBD2 (5 bases). V was pared by 2 bases and J by 6 bases, with 6 bases between. Per the germline V gene, CDR1 is SGHRS and CDR2 is YFSETQ. The CDR3 is 11 residues long. The CDR3 bases are TGCGCCAGCAGCTTCGGGGTCGAGCAGTACTTC. Its protein product is CASSFGVEQYF.

This chain connects TRBV2 to TRBJ2-6; perhaps TRBD1 as D (5 bases). The CDR3 loop spans 16 amino acids. The V end lost 2 bases, the J end lost 4 bases, and 12 bases lay between the germline ends. Germline values: CDR1 SNHLY, CDR2 FYNNEI. For the CDR3, the DNA is TGTGCCAGCAGTGAACAGGGATTTTCAGGGGCCAACGTCCTGACTTTC. It is translated as CASSEQGFSGANVLTF.